Listed here are 30 T cell receptor beta chains from one sample, sequenced in a study of T cell responses to AZD1222 COVID-19 vaccine. The protocol was immunoSEQ multiplex PCR, while the TCRdb copy is restricted to in-frame clones and leaves out a portion. This sample has about 130,000 clones, with about 94% found just once. The sequenced sample was peripheral blood, obtained on day 0 of AZD1222 vaccination. Every receptor here comes from an adult in good health.

This clone was observed a single time. The V and J genes are TRBV29-1 and TRBJ2-1; D is possibly TRBD2 (6 bases). Per the germline V gene, CDR1 is SQVTM and CDR2 is ANQGSEA. V was trimmed by 6 bases and J by 3 bases, leaving 18 bases between them. This CDR3 has 15 residues. The CDR3 sequence is CSVPSVGLGYNEQFF. The CDR3 DNA reads as TGCAGCGTGCCGAGCGTGGGACTCGGCTACAATGAGCAGTTCTTC.

The chain has TRBV19 and TRBJ2-5, with D perhaps matching TRBD1 or TRBD2 (5 bases each). CDR3 length: 15 amino acids. Germline CDR1 is LNHDA and CDR2 is SQIVND (reference sequence). V was clipped by 3 bases and J by 0 bases, with 11 bases between them. CDR3 DNA: TGTGCCAGTAGTATTGGGACGAGGAACCAAGAGACCCAGTACTTC. It codes for CASSIGTRNQETQYF.

This chain joins TRBV30 and TRBJ2-7, with 8 bases matching TRBD1. The CDR3 sequence is 12 residues long. V was pared by 2 bases and J by 7 bases, with 4 bases of the junction left unmatched. The germline gives CDR1 GTSNPN, CDR2 SVGIG (reference sequence). CDR3 in amino acids: CAWSSGGWEQYF. In DNA form, the CDR3 reads TGTGCCTGGAGTTCAGGGGGCTGGGAGCAGTACTTC.

The chain joins TRBV4-1 to TRBJ2-1, with 7 bases lining up with TRBD2. The germline V gene has CDR1 MGHRA and CDR2 YSYEKL. The ends lost 4 bases at V and 2 bases at J; junction bases unmatched: 14. The CDR3 runs to 18 residues. The CDR3 nucleotides read TGCGCCAGCAGCCCTGGGGCCCTAGCGGCTCTTACCTACAATGAGCAGTTCTTC. Translated, it gives CASSPGALAALTYNEQFF.

The chain uses TRBV28 and TRBJ1-2; tentatively, D is TRBD1 (6 bases). From germline, CDR1 is MDHEN and CDR2 SYDVKM. Trimming took 7 bases from V and 7 from J, leaving 19 bases between them. The CDR3 runs to 14 residues. The CDR3 nucleotides read TGTGCCAGCATCTTGGGGGGCTCCTGGGGTGGCTACACCTTC. Translating it yields CASILGGSWGGYTF.

This chain connects TRBV30 to TRBJ1-5; a possible D gene is TRBD1 (6 bases). The CDR3 is 17 residues long. Germline assignment: CDR1 GTSNPN and CDR2 SVGIG (reference sequence). Between the trimmed V and J ends, which lost 2 bases and 3 bases, there was a span of 20 bases. Here the CDR3 reads CAWSPGFGRGSNQPQHF. In DNA, the CDR3 is TGTGCCTGGAGTCCGGGCTTCGGCAGGGGTTCCAATCAGCCCCAGCATTTT.

V usage is TRBV18 and J usage is TRBJ2-7; D not resolved. V was clipped by 6 bases and J by 6 bases, with 27 bases between them. CDR1 is KGHSH, CDR2 LQKENI, per germline. This CDR3 spans 17 amino acids. This CDR3 reads CASSPNQALAQDGEQYF. The CDR3 DNA sequence: TGTGCCAGCTCCCCCAACCAAGCTCTCGCGCAGGACGGCGAGCAGTACTTC.

V is TRBV6-5 and J is TRBJ2-7; D is undetermined. The CDR3 has 15 residues. Trimming took off 2 bases at V and 7 bases at J, with 18 bases between the two ends. The germline CDR1 and CDR2 sequences are MNHEY and SVGAGI. CDR3 region: CASSYSVNQAWEQYF. The CDR3 coding sequence is TGTGCCAGCAGTTACAGCGTCAACCAGGCGTGGGAGCAGTACTTC.

The chain links TRBV7-9 to TRBJ2-1; tentative D call: TRBD2 (7 bases). The germline V and J ends were trimmed by 3 bases and 7 bases, with 13 bases remaining between them. Germline V CDR1 and CDR2: SEHNR, FQNEAQ (reference sequence). CDR3 size: 14 residues. The CDR3 region has the DNA TGTGCCAGCAGCTTTTCGGGGGGCGGGAATGAGCAGTTCTTC. This codes for CASSFSGGGNEQFF.

V is TRBV2 and J is TRBJ2-5; a weak D match, TRBD1 (6 bases). V lost 4 bases to trimming and J lost 0 bases, with 9 bases between them. The CDR3 is made up of 14 amino acids. Germline loops: CDR1 SNHLY, CDR2 FYNNEI. The CDR3 is CASSAGTHQETQYF. DNA of the CDR3: TGTGCCAGCAGTGCCGGGACACACCAAGAGACCCAGTACTTC. Full variable domain (missing parts from reference TRBV2 and TRBJ2-5): EPEVTQTPSHQVTQMGQEVILRCVPISNHLYFYWYRQILGQKVEFLVSFYNNEISEKSEIFDDQFSVERPDGSNFTLKIRSTKLEDSAMYFCASSAGTHQETQYFGPGTRLLVL.

The V gene is TRBV14, the J gene TRBJ1-4; D remains unclear. In germline, CDR1 is SGHDN, CDR2 FVKESK. The CDR3 loop spans 13 amino acids. The germline V and J ends were trimmed by 0 bases and 8 bases, with 7 bases remaining between them. Written as DNA, the CDR3 is TGTGCCAGCAGCCAAGATCTGGAGGAAAAACTGTTTTTT. This encodes CASSQDLEEKLFF.

The chain has TRBV28 and TRBJ2-3, with D perhaps TRBD1 (5 bases). The CDR3 runs to 13 residues. CDR1 is MDHEN and CDR2 is SYDVKM in the germline V gene. V was cut by 3 bases and J by 3 bases, with 7 bases left in between. DNA of the CDR3: TGTGCCAGCAGTTTTCAGGGAACAGATACGCAGTATTTT. It yields the protein CASSFQGTDTQYF.

The V and J genes are TRBV3-1 (or the pseudogene TRBV3-2) and TRBJ1-1; D uncertain. Per germline, CDR1 LGHDT and CDR2 YNNKEL (reference sequence). The ends were cut back, 4 bases at V and 9 bases at J, with 21 bases in the middle. The CDR3 is 15 residues long. The CDR3 reads CASSPPGVGLRQAFF. For the CDR3, the DNA is TGTGCCAGCAGCCCCCCCGGGGTAGGACTTCGGCAAGCTTTCTTT.

About this clone itself: Other DNA variants within this sample encode the same CDR3. This chain connects TRBV2 to TRBJ2-7, with 13 bases that match TRBD2. Germline V lookup: CDR1 SNHLY, CDR2 FYNNEI. V dropped 5 bases and J dropped 3; count of bases not matched to a gene: 1. The CDR3 consists of 14 residues. CDR3 sequence (DNA): TGTGCCAGCAGTCGACTAGCGGGGGGCTACGAGCAGTACTTC. It specifies CASSRLAGGYEQYF. Full variable domain (rest looked up from reference TRBV2 and TRBJ2-7): EPEVTQTPSHQVTQMGQEVILRCVPISNHLYFYWYRQILGQKVEFLVSFYNNEISEKSEIFDDQFSVERPDGSNFTLKIRSTKLEDSAMYFCASSRLAGGYEQYFGPGTRLTVT.

The chain is built from TRBV16 and TRBJ2-3, with unresolved D. In germline, CDR1 is KGHSY, CDR2 FQNENV. The CDR3 contains 14 residues. V lost 4 bases, J lost 0 bases, and 8 bases lay in between. CDR3 DNA: TGTGCCAGCAGCCGGCTGGACAGCACAGATACGCAGTATTTT. Protein sequence: CASSRLDSTDTQYF.

This chain connects TRBV27 to TRBJ2-5, with a weak D call TRBD1 (6 bases). V shed 5 bases and J shed 4 bases, with 14 bases lying between them. Germline V gene lookup returns CDR1 MNHEY and CDR2 SMNVEV (reference sequence). The CDR3 is made up of 14 amino acids. This CDR3 is CASSPRQAGETQYF. The CDR3 DNA reads as TGTGCCAGCAGTCCGAGACAGGCGGGAGAGACCCAGTACTTC.

The chain links TRBV5-6 to TRBJ2-2; 10 positions agree with TRBD2. V shed 4 bases, J shed 4 bases, and the junction held 7 bases outside the gene matches. The germline gives CDR1 SGHDT, CDR2 YYEEEE. The CDR3 runs 16 residues. In nucleotides, the CDR3 is TGTGCCAGCAGCCCACTAGCGGGAAGGGGCACCGGGGAGCTGTTTTTT. The encoded protein is CASSPLAGRGTGELFF.

This clone occurred once. The chain has TRBV30 and TRBJ1-1; D unclear. In germline, CDR1 is GTSNPN, CDR2 SVGIG (reference sequence). The V end was cut by 0 bases, the J end by 3 bases, with 5 bases between. The CDR3 covers 12 residues. As DNA, the CDR3 is TGTGCCTGGAGTGTACAAGACACTGAAGCTTTCTTT. It yields the protein CAWSVQDTEAFF.

The gene calls are TRBV5-1 and TRBJ2-7; 10 nucleotides line up with TRBD2. The CDR3 has 16 residues. Germline trimming cut 4 bases from V and 0 bases from J; bases unmatched to any gene: 7. Germline CDR1 and CDR2: SGHRS and YFSETQ. CDR3 amino acids: CASSTSLAGSSYEQYF. The CDR3 DNA follows: TGCGCCAGCAGCACATCACTAGCGGGAAGCTCCTACGAGCAGTACTTC.

This rearrangement joins TRBV6-5 to TRBJ2-7; D might be TRBD1 (6 bases). The CDR3 consists of 11 residues. V was clipped by 10 bases and J by 8 bases, with 15 bases between them. Germline CDR1 MNHEY, CDR2 SVGAGI. CDR3 nucleotides: TGTGCCACCTTATCCGGACAGAAGCAGTACTTC. Amino acids: CATLSGQKQYF.

The chain joins TRBV2 to TRBJ2-2; D perhaps matches TRBD2 (6 bases). Trimming stripped 10 bases from V and 3 bases from J, with 12 bases between. CDR3 length: 13 residues. CDR1 and CDR2 (germline): SNHLY, FYNNEI. The CDR3 here is CATSGTYTGELFF. The DNA of the CDR3 is TGTGCCACCTCCGGGACTTACACCGGGGAGCTGTTTTTT.

V is TRBV11-2 and J is TRBJ1-2; TRBD1 matches 8 bases. Germline CDR1 and CDR2: SGHAT and FQNNGV. The CDR3 spans 15 residues. V shed 5 bases, J shed 4 bases, and the junction held 9 bases outside the gene matches. CDR3 residues: CASSPRTGMSYGYTF. The CDR3 DNA sequence: TGTGCCAGCAGCCCCCGGACAGGGATGAGCTATGGCTACACCTTC.

This chain links TRBV5-6 with TRBJ1-4; D gene unclear. V was cut by 1 base and J by 5 bases, with 6 bases left in between. CDR1 SGHDT and CDR2 YYEEEE come from the germline V gene. The CDR3 contains 13 residues. The CDR3 spells CASSLLINEKLFF. The CDR3 DNA is TGTGCCAGCAGCTTGCTCATAAATGAAAAACTGTTTTTT.

The chain uses TRBV11-2 and TRBJ2-5, with 7 bases lining up with TRBD1. V shed 4 bases, J shed 1 base, and the junction held 3 bases outside the gene matches. CDR1 is SGHAT, CDR2 FQNNGV, per germline. The CDR3 covers 14 residues. CDR3 nucleotide sequence: TGTGCCAGCAGCTGGGGGACAGTCCAAGAGACCCAGTACTTC. Translated, it gives CASSWGTVQETQYF.

This rearrangement joins TRBV5-1 to TRBJ2-7, with D perhaps being TRBD1 or TRBD2 (6 bases each). The CDR3 is 17 amino acids. V was trimmed by 0 bases and J by 2 bases, leaving 18 bases between them. From germline, CDR1 is SGHRS and CDR2 YFSETQ. The DNA for the CDR3 is TGCGCCAGCAGCTTGGGGCCTCAACAGGGACTGGCCTACGAGCAGTACTTC. The encoded protein is CASSLGPQQGLAYEQYF.

The chain uses TRBV19 and TRBJ2-7; TRBD1 matches at 8 bases. CDR1 LNHDA and CDR2 SQIVND come from the germline V gene (reference sequence). CDR3 size: 13 residues. J lost 6 bases, V lost 7 bases, and 8 bases had no gene match. The CDR3 bases are TGTGCCAGTACCCCCAGGGGGCAGCGCGAGCAGTACTTC. Translating gives CASTPRGQREQYF.

The chain combines TRBV6-5 with TRBJ1-1, with D possibly matching TRBD1 (6 bases). V was pared by 7 bases and J by 6 bases, with 15 bases between. This CDR3 has 13 amino acids. Germline assignment: CDR1 MNHEY and CDR2 SVGAGI. CDR3 sequence: CASNGRGWAEAFF. CDR3 coding DNA: TGTGCCAGCAATGGGAGGGGGTGGGCTGAAGCTTTCTTT.

The V gene is TRBV14, the J gene TRBJ1-1; D ambiguous. Germline assignment: CDR1 SGHDN and CDR2 FVKESK. The CDR3 has 13 residues. The ends were cut back, 1 base at V and 3 bases at J, with 6 bases in the middle. CDR3 protein: CASSQGLYTEAFF. CDR3 in DNA: TGTGCCAGCAGCCAAGGACTCTACACTGAAGCTTTCTTT.

This clone showed up just once. The chain uses TRBV19 and TRBJ1-1; D uncertain. The germline V gene encodes CDR1 LNHDA and CDR2 SQIVND (reference sequence). V lost 8 bases, J lost 3 bases, and 13 bases lay in between. There are 13 residues in the CDR3. The CDR3 nucleotides read TGTGCCAGTTCCCGCAGATGGGACACTGAAGCTTTCTTT. As protein: CASSRRWDTEAFF.

V and J are TRBV4-1 and TRBJ1-2; the D is unclear. This CDR3 has 16 residues. The V and J ends lost 0 bases and 3 bases respectively, with 14 bases between them. The germline CDR1 and CDR2 sequences are MGHRA and YSYEKL. Here the CDR3 reads CASSQDESGTYYGYTF. The CDR3 DNA reads TGCGCCAGCAGCCAAGATGAGTCCGGAACTTACTATGGCTACACCTTC.